This T cell receptor beta chain was observed in a study of blood T cell repertoires in COVID-19. Study-wide background: COVID-19 samples from acute and convalescent phases originated in the United States, Italy and Spain. Sources were T cells, B-cell-depleted T cells, or PBMCs; the material itself was cDNA or gDNA.

Original data processing: Estimates of nucleated cell counts were drawn from the amplification of reference gene primers. TCRdb's copy holds only in-frame clones and misses some; the assay was immunoSEQ multiplex PCR. V and J calls and clone size are those listed in that table; D and trimming were worked out from the DNA. This table has approximately 75,000 clones, 85% appearing once. This sequence was found in a man older than 75 with acute or convalescent COVID-19. The sample consisted of peripheral blood.

The CDR3 coding sequence is TGTGCCAGCAGCCTCAGATCGGACACGACCACCTACAATGAGCAGTTCTTC. It encodes CASSLRSDTTTYNEQFF. The rearrangement joins TRBV7-9 to TRBJ2-1, with a weak D call TRBD1 (5 bases). Germline-derived CDR1 and CDR2 are SEHNR and FQNEAQ (reference sequence). Deletions cut 5 bases from V and 2 bases from J, with 19 bases between. CDR3 length equals 17 residues.